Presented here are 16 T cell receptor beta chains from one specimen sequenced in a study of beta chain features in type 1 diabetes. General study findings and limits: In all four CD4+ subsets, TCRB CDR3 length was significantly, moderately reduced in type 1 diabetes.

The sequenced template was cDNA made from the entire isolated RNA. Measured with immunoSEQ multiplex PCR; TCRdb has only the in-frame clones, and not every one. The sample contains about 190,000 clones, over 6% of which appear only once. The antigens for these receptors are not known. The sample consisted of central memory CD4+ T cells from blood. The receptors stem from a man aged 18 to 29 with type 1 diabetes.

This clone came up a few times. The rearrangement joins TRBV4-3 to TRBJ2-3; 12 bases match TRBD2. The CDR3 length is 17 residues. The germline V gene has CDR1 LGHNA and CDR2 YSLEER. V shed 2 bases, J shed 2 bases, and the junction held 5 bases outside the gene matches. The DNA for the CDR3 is TGCGCCAGCAGCCAACGACTAGCGGGGGCCTCCACAGATACGCAGTATTTT. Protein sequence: CASSQRLAGASTDTQYF.

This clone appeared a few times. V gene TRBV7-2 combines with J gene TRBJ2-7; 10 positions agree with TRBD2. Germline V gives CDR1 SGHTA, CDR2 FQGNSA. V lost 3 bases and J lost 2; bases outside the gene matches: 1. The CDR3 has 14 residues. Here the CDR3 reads CASSFLAGAYEQYF. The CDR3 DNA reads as TGTGCCAGCAGCTTTCTAGCGGGGGCCTACGAGCAGTACTTC.

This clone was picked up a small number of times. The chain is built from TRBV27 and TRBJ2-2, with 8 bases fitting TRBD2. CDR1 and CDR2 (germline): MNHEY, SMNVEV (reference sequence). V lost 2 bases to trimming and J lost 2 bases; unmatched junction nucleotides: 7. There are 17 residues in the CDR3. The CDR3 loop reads CASSLRFRGGNTGELFF. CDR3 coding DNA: TGTGCCAGCAGTTTACGATTCCGGGGGGGCAACACCGGGGAGCTGTTTTTT.

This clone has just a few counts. Here the CDR3 reads CASPWRGQGNTDTQYF. DNA for the CDR3: TGTGCCAGCCCTTGGCGGGGTCAAGGGAACACAGATACGCAGTATTTT. The rearrangement uses TRBV21-1 and TRBJ2-3; the DNA was not compared with TRBD2, the D call given in the table. TRBV21-1 is tagged as a pseudogene. CDR3 length: 16 residues.

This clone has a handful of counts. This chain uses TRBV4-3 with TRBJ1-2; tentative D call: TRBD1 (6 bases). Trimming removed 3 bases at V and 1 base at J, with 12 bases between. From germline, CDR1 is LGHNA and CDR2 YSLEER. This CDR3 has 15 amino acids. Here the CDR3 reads CASSQGGAFNYGYTF. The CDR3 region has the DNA TGCGCCAGCAGCCAGGGGGGGGCGTTTAACTATGGCTACACCTTC.

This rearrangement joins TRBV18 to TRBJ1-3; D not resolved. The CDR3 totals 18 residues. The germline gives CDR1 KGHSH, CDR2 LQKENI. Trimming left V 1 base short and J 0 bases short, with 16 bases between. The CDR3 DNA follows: TGTGCCAGCTCACCACTATCGGTCACGTCGATCTCTGGAAACACCATATATTTT. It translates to CASSPLSVTSISGNTIYF.

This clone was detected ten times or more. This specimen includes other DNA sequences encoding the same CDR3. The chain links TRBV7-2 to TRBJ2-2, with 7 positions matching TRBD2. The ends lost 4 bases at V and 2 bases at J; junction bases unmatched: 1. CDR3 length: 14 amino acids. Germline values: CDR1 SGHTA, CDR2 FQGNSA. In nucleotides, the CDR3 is TGTGCCAGCAGCTCTAGCGGAAACACCGGGGAGCTGTTTTTT. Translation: CASSSSGNTGELFF.

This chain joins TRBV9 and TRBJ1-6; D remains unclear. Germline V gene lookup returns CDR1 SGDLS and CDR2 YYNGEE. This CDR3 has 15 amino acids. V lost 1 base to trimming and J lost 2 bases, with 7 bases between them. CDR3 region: CASSVREAYNSPLHF. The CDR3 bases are TGTGCCAGCAGCGTAAGAGAGGCCTATAATTCACCCCTCCACTTT.

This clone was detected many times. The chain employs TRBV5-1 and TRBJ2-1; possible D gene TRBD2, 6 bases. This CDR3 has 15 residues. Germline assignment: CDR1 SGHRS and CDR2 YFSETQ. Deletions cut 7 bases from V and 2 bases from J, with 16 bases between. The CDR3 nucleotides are TGCGCCAGCTCCACTAGCTTAGCGGCCTACAATGAGCAGTTCTTC. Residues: CASSTSLAAYNEQFF.

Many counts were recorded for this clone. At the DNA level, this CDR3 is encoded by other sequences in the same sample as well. The CDR3 coding sequence is TGTGCCAGCAGCTTAGTTGCGGGGGGCACCGGGGAGCTGTTTTTT. Protein sequence: CASSLVAGGTGELFF. The chain uses TRBV7-2 and TRBJ2-2; TRBD2 matches 8 bases. V was clipped by 1 base and J by 4 bases; unmatched bases: 2. The germline CDR1 and CDR2 sequences are SGHTA and FQGNSA. The CDR3 spans 15 residues.

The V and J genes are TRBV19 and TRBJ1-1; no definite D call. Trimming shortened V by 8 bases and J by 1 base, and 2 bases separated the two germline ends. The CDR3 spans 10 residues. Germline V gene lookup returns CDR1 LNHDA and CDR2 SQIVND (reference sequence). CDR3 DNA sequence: TGTGCCAGTCGGAACACTGAAGCTTTCTTT. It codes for CASRNTEAFF. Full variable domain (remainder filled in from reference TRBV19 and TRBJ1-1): DGGITQSPKYLFRKEGQNVTLSCEQNLNHDAMYWYRQDPGQGLRLIYYSQIVNDFQKGDIAEGYSVSREKKESFPLTVTSAQKNPTAFYLCASRNTEAFFGQGTRLTVV.

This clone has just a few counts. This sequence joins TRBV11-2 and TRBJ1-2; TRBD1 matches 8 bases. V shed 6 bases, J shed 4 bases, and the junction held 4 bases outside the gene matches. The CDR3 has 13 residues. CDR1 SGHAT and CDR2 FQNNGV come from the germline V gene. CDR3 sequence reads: CASSSGQGYGYTF. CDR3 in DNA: TGTGCCAGCAGTTCAGGACAGGGCTATGGCTACACCTTC.

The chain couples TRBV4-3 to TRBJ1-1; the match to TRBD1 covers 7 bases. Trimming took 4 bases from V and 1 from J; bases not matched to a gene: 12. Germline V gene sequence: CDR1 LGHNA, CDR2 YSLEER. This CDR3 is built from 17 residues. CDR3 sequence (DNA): TGCGCCAGCAGCCCACAAGGAGGTAGGGGGCAGAACACTGAAGCTTTCTTT. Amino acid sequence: CASSPQGGRGQNTEAFF.

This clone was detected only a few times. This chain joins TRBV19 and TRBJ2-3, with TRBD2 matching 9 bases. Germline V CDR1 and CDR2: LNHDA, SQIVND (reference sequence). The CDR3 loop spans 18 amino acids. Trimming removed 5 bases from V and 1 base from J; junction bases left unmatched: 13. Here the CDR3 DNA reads TGTGCCAGTAGTTCCGGCGGCTCCTCTAGCGGGGGCACAGATACGCAGTATTTT. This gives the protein CASSSGGSSSGGTDTQYF.

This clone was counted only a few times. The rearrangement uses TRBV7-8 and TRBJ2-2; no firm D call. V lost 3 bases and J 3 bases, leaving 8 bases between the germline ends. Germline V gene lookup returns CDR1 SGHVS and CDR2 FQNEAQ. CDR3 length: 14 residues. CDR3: CASSFTADTGELFF. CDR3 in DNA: TGTGCCAGCAGCTTCACAGCAGACACCGGGGAGCTGTTTTTT.

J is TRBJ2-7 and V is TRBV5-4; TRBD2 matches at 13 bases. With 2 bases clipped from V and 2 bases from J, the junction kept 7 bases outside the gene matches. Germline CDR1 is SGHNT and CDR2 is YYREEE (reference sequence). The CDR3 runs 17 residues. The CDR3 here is CASSFSLAGGLTYEQYF. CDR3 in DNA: TGTGCCAGCAGCTTCTCACTAGCGGGGGGGCTCACCTACGAGCAGTACTTC.